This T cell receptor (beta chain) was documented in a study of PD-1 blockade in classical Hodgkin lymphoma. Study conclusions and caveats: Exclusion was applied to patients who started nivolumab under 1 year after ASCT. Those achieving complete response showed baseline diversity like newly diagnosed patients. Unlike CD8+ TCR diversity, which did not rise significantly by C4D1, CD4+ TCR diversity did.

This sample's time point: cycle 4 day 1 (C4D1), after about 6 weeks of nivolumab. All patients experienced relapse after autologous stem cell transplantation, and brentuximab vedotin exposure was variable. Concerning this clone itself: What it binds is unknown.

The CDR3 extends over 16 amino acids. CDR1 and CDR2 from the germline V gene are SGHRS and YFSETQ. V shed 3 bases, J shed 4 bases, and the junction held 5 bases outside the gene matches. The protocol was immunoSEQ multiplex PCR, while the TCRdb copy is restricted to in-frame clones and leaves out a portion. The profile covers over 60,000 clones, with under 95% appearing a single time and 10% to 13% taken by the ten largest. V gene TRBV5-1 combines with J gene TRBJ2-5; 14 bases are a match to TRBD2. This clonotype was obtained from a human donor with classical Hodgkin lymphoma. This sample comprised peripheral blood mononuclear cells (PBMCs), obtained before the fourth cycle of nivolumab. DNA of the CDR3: TGCGCCAGCAGCTCAACGACTAGCGGGGGGGCAGAGACCCAGTACTTC. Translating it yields CASSSTTSGGAETQYF. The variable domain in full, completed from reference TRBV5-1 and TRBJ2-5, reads KAGVTQTPRYLIKTRGQQVTLSCSPISGHRSVSWYQQTPGQGLQFLFEYFSETQRNKGNFPGRFSGRQFSNSRSEMNVSTLELGDSALYLCASSSTTSGGAETQYFGPGTRLLVL.